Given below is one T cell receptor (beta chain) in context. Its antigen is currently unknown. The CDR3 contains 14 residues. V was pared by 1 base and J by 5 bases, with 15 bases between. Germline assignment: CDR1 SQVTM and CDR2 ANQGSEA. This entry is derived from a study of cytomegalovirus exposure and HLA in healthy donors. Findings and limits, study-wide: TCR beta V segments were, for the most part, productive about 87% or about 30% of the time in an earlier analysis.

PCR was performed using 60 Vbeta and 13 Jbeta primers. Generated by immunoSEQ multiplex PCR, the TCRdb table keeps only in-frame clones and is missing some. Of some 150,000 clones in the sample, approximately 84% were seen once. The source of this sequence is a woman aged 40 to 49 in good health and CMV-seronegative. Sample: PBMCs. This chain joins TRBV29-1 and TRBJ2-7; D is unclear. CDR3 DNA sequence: TGCAGCGTTGAAGGTGCTGAGACTGAAGACGAGCAGTACTTC. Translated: CSVEGAETEDEQYF.